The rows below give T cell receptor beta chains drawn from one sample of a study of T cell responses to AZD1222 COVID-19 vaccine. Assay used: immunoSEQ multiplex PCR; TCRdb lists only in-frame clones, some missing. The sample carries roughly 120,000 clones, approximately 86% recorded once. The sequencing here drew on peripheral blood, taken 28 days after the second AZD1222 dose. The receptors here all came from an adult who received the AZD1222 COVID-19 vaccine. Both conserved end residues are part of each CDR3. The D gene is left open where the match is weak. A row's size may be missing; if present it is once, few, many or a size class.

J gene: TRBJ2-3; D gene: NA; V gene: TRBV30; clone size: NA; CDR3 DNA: TGTGCCTGGAGTCTCCAACCCACAGATACGCAGTATTTT; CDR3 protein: CAWSLQPTDTQYF
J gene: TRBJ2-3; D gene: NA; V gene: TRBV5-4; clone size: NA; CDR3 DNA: TGTGCCAGCAGCTTGGAGAGGGGTACAGATACGCAGTATTTT; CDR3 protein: CASSLERGTDTQYF
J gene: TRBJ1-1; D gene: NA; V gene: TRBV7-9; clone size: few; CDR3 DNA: TGTGCCAGCAGATCAACGGGAGGGTTGGGCACTGAAGCTTTCTTT; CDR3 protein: CASRSTGGLGTEAFF
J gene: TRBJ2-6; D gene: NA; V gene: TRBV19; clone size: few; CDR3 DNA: TGTGCGGCTGGGGCCAACGTCCTGACTTTC; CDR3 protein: CAAGANVLTF
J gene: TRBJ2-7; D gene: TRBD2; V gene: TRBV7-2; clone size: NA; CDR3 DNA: TGTGCCAGCAGTATAAGCGGGGGGCCTTACGAGCAGTACTTC; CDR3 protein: CASSISGGPYEQYF
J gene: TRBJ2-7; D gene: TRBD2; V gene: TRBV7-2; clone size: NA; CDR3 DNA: TGTGCCAGCAGCTTAGTGGCTAGCGGGGGGTCGGGGTCCTACGAGCAGTACTTC; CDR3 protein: CASSLVASGGSGSYEQYF
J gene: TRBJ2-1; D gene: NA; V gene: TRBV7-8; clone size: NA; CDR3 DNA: TGTGCCAGCAGCTTAGGTACCGCCTTAAAAGGTGAGCAGTTCTTC; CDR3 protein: CASSLGTALKGEQFF
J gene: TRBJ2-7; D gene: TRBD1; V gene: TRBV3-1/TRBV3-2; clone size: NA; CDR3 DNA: TGTGCCAGCAGCCACGGGACAGGTAGTTACGAGCAGTACTTC; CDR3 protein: CASSHGTGSYEQYF
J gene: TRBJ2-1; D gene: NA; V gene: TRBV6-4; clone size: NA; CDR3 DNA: TGTGCCAGCAGTGACTCCCGGGGGGCGAGGAATGAGCAGTTCTTC; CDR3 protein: CASSDSRGARNEQFF
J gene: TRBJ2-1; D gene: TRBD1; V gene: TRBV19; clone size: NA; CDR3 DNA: TGTGCCAGTAGACCTCAGGACAGGGACAATGAGCAGTTCTTC; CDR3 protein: CASRPQDRDNEQFF
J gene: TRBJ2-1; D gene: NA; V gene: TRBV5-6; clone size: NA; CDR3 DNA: TGTGCCAGCAGCGACAAAAAGGGACCCCTCTCCAATGAGCAGTTCTTC; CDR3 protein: CASSDKKGPLSNEQFF
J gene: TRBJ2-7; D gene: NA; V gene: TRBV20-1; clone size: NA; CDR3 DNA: TGCAGTGCTTCCACTTCCTACGAGCAGTACTTC; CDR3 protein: CSASTSYEQYF